A selection of T cell receptor beta chains follows, all from one sample in a study of OX40 agonist ivuxolimab in advanced cancers. Method: immunoSEQ multiplex PCR; TCRdb's copy keeps in-frame clones and lacks some. The profile covers tens of thousands of clones, with just over 90% appearing a single time and approximately 0.3% taken by the ten largest. The input for sequencing was CD4+ or CD8+ T cells sorted from blood, taken in a trial of the OX40 agonist ivuxolimab. The receptors stem from an adult with an advanced solid tumor such as melanoma, head and neck, liver or kidney cancer. Each CDR3 is given with its conserved first and last residue. Fields, in order: clone size, V gene, J gene, D gene, CDR3 DNA, CDR3 protein. The D gene is left open where the match is weak. Not every row has a clone size; where given, it reads once, few, many or a size class.

NA	TRBV7-2	TRBJ1-3	NA	TGTGCCAGCAGCTTTAGCCTAGGGGGAAACACCATATATTTT	CASSFSLGGNTIYF
once	TRBV5-4	TRBJ2-1	TRBD1	TGTGCCAGCAGCTTGGGGACAGGGGGCCCTACGGAGCAGTTCTTC	CASSLGTGGPTEQFF
NA	TRBV7-2	TRBJ2-5	TRBD1	TGTGCCAGCAGACTACAGGGGACGTTGGGGGAGACCCAGTACTTC	CASRLQGTLGETQYF
NA	TRBV6-6	TRBJ1-2	NA	TGTGCCAGCAGTTACATGGGGGAAGGGACTGGCTACACCTTC	CASSYMGEGTGYTF
NA	TRBV7-2	TRBJ1-5	NA	TGTGCCAGCAGCTTAGGCTTTGAGGGTCAGCCCCAGCATTTT	CASSLGFEGQPQHF
NA	TRBV4-1	TRBJ2-4	TRBD2	TGCGCCAGCAGCCAAGAAGCCCCTTTTGGTAGCGGGAGGGCCATAGCCAAAAACATTCAGTACTTC	CASSQEAPFGSGRAIAKNIQYF
NA	TRBV29-1	TRBJ2-7	NA	TGCAGCGTTCAGGGCAGGGTCTACGAGCAGTACTTC	CSVQGRVYEQYF
once	TRBV18	TRBJ1-2	NA	TGTGCCAGCTCCCTGACTAGTTCAACGAACTATGGCTACACCTTC	CASSLTSSTNYGYTF
NA	TRBV19	TRBJ2-1	TRBD2	TGTGCCAGTATGAGTCTGGAACTAGCGGGGCCCAGTGAGCAGTTCTTC	CASMSLELAGPSEQFF
NA	TRBV28	TRBJ2-1	TRBD2	TGTGCCAGCAGTTTCAGCGGGAGTAAATCGTACAATGAGCAGTTCTTC	CASSFSGSKSYNEQFF